Listed below are T cell receptor beta chains from one sample, sequenced in a study of blood T cell repertoires in COVID-19. Sequencing was performed with immunoSEQ multiplex PCR; in TCRdb, only in-frame clones are kept and a portion is missing. The sample shows about 140,000 clones, approximately 83% of them seen only once. The sequenced material came from peripheral blood. The receptors stem from a human donor in a cohort sampled during active COVID-19. The CDR3 runs from the conserved cysteine through the conserved F or W. A D gene is named only where the DNA matches it firmly. Only part of the rows carry a size: once, few, many, or a class if the clone is expanded.

TRBD1	NA	TRBV7-9	TRBJ1-5	CASSLTQQGEDQPQHF	TGTGCCAGCAGCCTAACACAACAGGGGGAAGATCAGCCCCAGCATTTT
NA	NA	TRBV4-2	TRBJ2-5	CASSQDVAVEYQETQYF	TGTGCCAGCAGCCAAGATGTAGCGGTTGAGTACCAAGAGACCCAGTACTTC
TRBD2	NA	TRBV10-2	TRBJ2-3	CASSPGLAGPLGTDTQYF	TGCGCCAGCAGTCCGGGACTAGCGGGGCCCTTGGGGACAGATACGCAGTATTTT
NA	NA	TRBV18	TRBJ2-7	CASSGGQSYEQYF	TGTGCCAGCTCGGGGGGACAGTCCTACGAGCAGTACTTC
TRBD1	NA	TRBV19	TRBJ1-4	CASRRRQGRVEKLFF	TGTGCCAGTAGGCGACGACAGGGTAGAGTTGAAAAACTGTTTTTT
NA	NA	TRBV6-5	TRBJ2-1	CASSYGLSSYNEQFF	TGTGCCAGCAGTTACGGGCTGAGCTCCTACAATGAGCAGTTCTTC
NA	NA	TRBV18	TRBJ2-3	CASSGQWPDTQYF	TGTGCCAGCTCAGGACAGTGGCCAGATACGCAGTATTTT
TRBD2	few	TRBV5-4	TRBJ2-5	CASSLGTSGGTETQYF	TGTGCCAGCAGCTTGGGGACTAGCGGGGGGACGGAGACCCAGTACTTC
NA	NA	TRBV4-2	TRBJ2-1	CASSQGQGNPAPVGGEQFF	TGTGCCAGCAGCCAAGGACAGGGCAATCCCGCCCCCGTGGGGGGTGAGCAGTTCTTC
NA	NA	TRBV11-1	TRBJ2-7	CASSTRGGRSHEQYF	TGTGCCAGCAGCACGAGGGGGGGGAGAAGCCACGAGCAGTACTTC
NA	few	TRBV18	TRBJ2-5	CASSSGFWETQYF	TGTGCCAGCTCCTCAGGGTTTTGGGAGACCCAGTACTTC
NA	few	TRBV3-1/TRBV3-2	TRBJ2-2	CASSPRSVRNGELFF	TGTGCCAGCAGCCCGAGGTCTGTGAGGAACGGGGAGCTGTTTTTT
NA	few	TRBV3-1/TRBV3-2	TRBJ1-3	CASSQDSSGNTIYF	TGTGCCAGCAGCCAAGATAGCTCTGGAAACACCATATATTTT
TRBD1	NA	TRBV7-9	TRBJ2-5	CASSLPRGQETQYF	TGTGCCAGCAGCTTACCCAGGGGGCAAGAGACCCAGTACTTC
TRBD2	once	TRBV24-1	TRBJ2-7	CATSAPIGEGSYEQYF	TGTGCCACCAGTGCCCCCATTGGGGAGGGATCCTACGAGCAGTACTTC
NA	NA	TRBV6-5	TRBJ1-5	CVSSRSSNQPQHF	TGTGTCAGCAGCCGGAGCAGCAATCAGCCCCAGCATTTT
TRBD1	NA	TRBV28	TRBJ2-5	CASTSSGTGLGETQYF	TGTGCCAGCACCTCCTCCGGGACAGGGCTAGGAGAGACCCAGTACTTC
TRBD1	NA	TRBV2	TRBJ1-5	CASSGLDRVNQPQHF	TGTGCCAGCAGTGGGCTCGACAGGGTAAATCAGCCCCAGCATTTT
TRBD2	NA	TRBV19	TRBJ2-5	CASSSGTSVFQETQYF	TGTGCCAGTAGTTCCGGGACTAGCGTATTTCAAGAGACCCAGTACTTC
TRBD2	NA	TRBV4-2	TRBJ2-3	CASSPQASGGSITDTQYF	TGTGCCAGCAGCCCCCAGGCTAGCGGGGGGTCTATTACAGATACGCAGTATTTT
TRBD1	NA	TRBV28	TRBJ1-2	CASSFGTGRVDGYTF	TGTGCCAGCAGTTTCGGGACAGGGCGGGTGGATGGCTACACCTTC
TRBD1	NA	TRBV2	TRBJ1-2	CASRDRGLDRYTF	TGTGCCAGCAGGGACAGGGGGCTGGACCGCTACACCTTC
TRBD2	once	TRBV11-2	TRBJ2-7	CASRGGLAGRGKQYF	TGTGCCAGCAGGGGGGGACTAGCGGGCAGGGGAAAGCAGTACTTC
NA	once	TRBV2	TRBJ1-2	CASSEAGRGGYTF	TGTGCCAGCAGTGAAGCAGGGAGGGGTGGCTACACCTTC
TRBD1	NA	TRBV28	TRBJ2-3	CASTRDRGADTQYF	TGTGCCAGCACCCGGGACAGGGGTGCAGATACGCAGTATTTT
NA	NA	TRBV12-3/TRBV12-4	TRBJ2-1	CASSLVADHEQFF	TGTGCCAGCAGTTTAGTAGCCGACCATGAGCAGTTCTTC
NA	NA	TRBV3-1/TRBV3-2	TRBJ1-6	CASSQVVGQGYNSPLHF	TGTGCCAGCAGCCAAGTTGTCGGGCAGGGGTATAATTCACCCCTCCACTTT